The T cell receptor (beta chain) under discussion was sequenced for a study of a mutant IDH1 vaccine in newly diagnosed glioma. The overall study: First vaccine doses came 4-6 weeks after radiotherapy alone, or with temozolomide cycles. Standard pretreatment was either radiotherapy, temozolomide, or, for most, radiochemotherapy with temozolomide. The week-35 safety follow-up was V12, and the week-47 study end was V13.

The sample's time point: week 35, safety follow-up. Topical imiquimod was applied with each vaccine dose, which held 300 ug of mutant IDH1 20-mer peptide. Across weeks 1, 3, 5, 7, 11, 15, 19 and 23, patients received a vaccination each time, eight in all. Germline-derived CDR1 and CDR2 are SGHRS and YFSETQ. The CDR3 contains 13 residues. The V end was cut by 2 bases, the J end by 10 bases, with 15 bases between. This clone appeared a few times. Antigen: not known. Some clones are missing from TCRdb's copy, which holds only in-frame ones; the method was immunoSEQ multiplex PCR. The data contain 50,000 to 70,000 clones, roughly 71% of them singletons.

This material consisted of PBMCs, taken from a glioma patient whose treatment included an IDH1 peptide vaccine. This receptor was taken from a man between 45 and 60 years old with glioma. The chain couples TRBV5-1 to TRBJ1-2; maybe TRBD1 (5 bases). As DNA, the CDR3 is TGCGCCAGCAGCTTCCAGGGAACCGGAGACTACACCTTC. Residues: CASSFQGTGDYTF.